This passage covers 9 T cell receptor beta chains from one sample sequenced in a study of T-cell memory formation after mild COVID-19. TCRdb processed the 5' RACE reads anew with MiXCR; each CDR3 protein has one entry. The sample consists of 150,000 to 200,000 distinct CDR3 sequences, 20% to 25% of them appearing once. The sequencing sample was made of PBMCs or a T cell subset sorted from them (not recorded which). Receptors were obtained from an adult woman who had mild COVID-19 (a few samples of this study predate the infection). Cell type and time point are not known.

The chain couples TRBV19 to TRBJ2-2; 9 bases are shared with TRBD2. Trimming cost V 7 bases and J 6 bases; bases outside gene matches: 6. The germline gives CDR1 LNHDA, CDR2 SQIVND (reference sequence). There are 14 residues in the CDR3. The CDR3 DNA follows: TGTGCCAGTAACGGCGGGAGGGGTGCCGGGGAGCTGTTTTTT. Amino acids: CASNGGRGAGELFF.

The CDR3 region has the DNA TGTGCCAGCAGCTTAGAGGGACAGTCCACTGAAGCTTTCTTT. It is translated as CASSLEGQSTEAFF. The genes are TRBV7-8 and TRBJ1-1, with 7 bases lining up with TRBD1. Germline CDR1 SGHVS, CDR2 FQNEAQ. Trimming at V came to 1 base and at J to 4 bases, leaving 3 bases not matched to a gene. The CDR3 is made up of 14 amino acids.

The chain employs TRBV24-1 and TRBJ1-1, with 7 bases identical to TRBD1. Germline values: CDR1 KGHDR, CDR2 SFDVKD. V gave up 4 bases and J gave up 5 bases; unmatched junction bases: 9. This CDR3 spans 15 amino acids. The CDR3 protein is CATSESNRGRTEAFF. The CDR3 DNA reads as TGTGCCACCAGTGAGTCTAACAGGGGTCGGACTGAAGCTTTCTTT.

The CDR3 region is CASSLVWPSNDNEQFF. CDR3 in DNA: TGTGCCAGCAGCTTGGTTTGGCCCAGCAACGACAATGAGCAGTTCTTC. This rearrangement joins TRBV5-5 to TRBJ2-1; D remains unclear. V dropped 0 bases and J dropped 5 bases, with 15 bases sitting between them. CDR1 is SGHKS and CDR2 is YYEKEE in the germline V gene (reference sequence). The CDR3 is 16 amino acids.

This clonotype was seen a handful of times. This rearrangement joins TRBV7-9 to TRBJ2-3; D remains unclear. The germline V gene encodes CDR1 SEHNR and CDR2 FQNEAQ (reference sequence). The CDR3 sequence is 15 residues long. V lost 0 bases and J lost 3, with 10 bases in between. CDR3 DNA: TGTGCCAGCAGCTTAGCCTTTACGGCGACAGATACGCAGTATTTT. It specifies CASSLAFTATDTQYF.

This chain links TRBV12-3 or TRBV12-4 with TRBJ2-7; TRBD2 agrees at 7 bases. This CDR3 has 18 amino acids. With V trimmed by 5 bases and J by 0 bases, 16 bases remained unmatched. CDR3 protein: CASSPPPGKSGTSYEQYF. The CDR3 region has the DNA TGTGCCAGCAGTCCCCCTCCCGGAAAGAGCGGGACCTCCTACGAGCAGTACTTC.

This clonotype was observed a handful of times. The chain employs TRBV20-1 and TRBJ1-2, with 8 bases aligning to TRBD1. V lost 5 bases, J lost 7 bases, and 12 bases stayed unmatched. Germline V gene lookup returns CDR1 DFQATT and CDR2 SNEGSKA (reference sequence). The CDR3 totals 14 residues. CDR3: CSARTQGAPVGYTF. CDR3 DNA sequence: TGCAGTGCTCGTACCCAGGGGGCGCCTGTTGGCTACACCTTC.

This clonotype was detected a few times. This CDR3 is CASSLGLMAGGPADTQYF. CDR3 sequence (DNA): TGTGCCAGCAGCTTGGGGCTGATGGCGGGGGGGCCGGCAGATACGCAGTATTTT. The chain uses TRBV5-4 and TRBJ2-3; 9 bases are a match to TRBD2. CDR1 is SGHNT and CDR2 is YYREEE in the germline V gene (reference sequence). Unmatched junction bases numbered 12, after V lost 0 bases and J lost 4 bases. The CDR3 loop spans 18 amino acids.

The chain combines TRBV7-8 with TRBJ2-3; perhaps TRBD2 as D (7 bases). This CDR3 has 17 amino acids. Trimming shortened V by 7 bases and J by 2 bases, and 22 bases separated the two germline ends. Per germline, CDR1 SGHVS and CDR2 FQNEAQ. The CDR3 loop reads CASTLHGRGGLTDTQYF. The CDR3 bases are TGTGCCAGCACACTCCACGGTAGGGGGGGCCTCACAGATACGCAGTATTTT.